This TCR beta chain is from a study of beta chain features in type 1 diabetes. Study conclusions and caveats: Here, the possible influence of HLA type (on TCRB rearrangement) remained unresolved. Lower insertion and higher deletion counts appeared at VDJ junctions in type 1 diabetes patients. Shorter templates might be favored by PCR, and equally so in patients and in controls. In every one of the four CD4+ subsets, TCRB CDR3s were moderately but significantly shorter in Type 1 diabetes patients.

The sequenced template was cDNA made from the entire isolated RNA. Libraries were prepared by immunoSEQ multiplex PCR; TCRdb keeps only in-frame clonotypes and omits some of them. The sample holds about 930,000 clones, about a sixth seen once. Germline V CDR1 and CDR2: MDHEN, SYDVKM. V lost 3 bases, J lost 5 bases, and 10 bases lay in between. The CDR3 loop spans 13 amino acids. Concerning this clone: The antigen is undetermined. In the same sample, other DNA sequences code for this CDR3.

The V and J genes are TRBV28 and TRBJ1-2; D gene unclear. The sample was naive CD4+ T cells from blood. This clonotype was sampled from a woman aged 18-29 years in good health. The CDR3 loop is CASSFGGLYGYTF. The CDR3 region has the DNA TGTGCCAGCAGTTTCGGAGGACTATATGGCTACACCTTC.